The entry below gives a single T cell receptor (beta chain) sequence along with its context. V lost 1 base, J lost 9 bases, and 17 bases lay in between. The CDR3 contains 15 residues. Germline CDR1 and CDR2: SGHRS and YFSETQ. TCRdb's copy holds only in-frame clones and misses some; the assay was immunoSEQ multiplex PCR. The data hold tens of thousands of clones, with about 95% observed a single time. This record belongs to a study of technical replicates of blood from several donors. The J gene is TRBJ2-1, the V gene TRBV5-1; D perhaps matches TRBD2 (8 bases). The sample consisted of T cells isolated from PBMCs. The receptor's source is a human donor in good health. The CDR3 loop reads CASSLSGGTAPEQFF. Written as DNA, the CDR3 is TGCGCCAGCAGCTTGTCGGGAGGGACAGCCCCTGAGCAGTTCTTC.